This TCR beta chain was identified in a study of OX40 agonist ivuxolimab in advanced cancers. Overall study: Patient treatment consisted of intravenous ivuxolimab administration every 2 weeks at 0.01 to 10 mg/kg.

With 0 bases removed from V and 0 bases from J, the gap between germline ends came to 13 bases. The CDR3 has 17 amino acids. Germline V lookup: CDR1 SGHDN, CDR2 FVKESK. Produced via immunoSEQ multiplex PCR; TCRdb's table is partial and in-frame only. The sample shows more than 25,000 clones, more than 70% of them seen only once. The origin of this receptor is an adult with an advanced solid tumor such as melanoma, head and neck, liver or kidney cancer. Sequenced here: CD4+ or CD8+ T cells sorted from blood, sampled in a trial of the OX40 agonist ivuxolimab. The chain joins TRBV14 to TRBJ2-3; D not resolved. CDR3 sequence: CASSQDQESFSTDTQYF. CDR3 nucleotides: TGTGCCAGCAGCCAAGATCAAGAGTCCTTTAGCACAGATACGCAGTATTTT. The full variable domain, with the rest looked up from reference TRBV14 and TRBJ2-3, is EAGVTQFPSHSVIEKGQTVTLRCDPISGHDNLYWYRRVMGKEIKFLLHFVKESKQDESGMPNNRFLAERTGGTYSTLKVQPAELEDSGVYFCASSQDQESFSTDTQYFGPGTRLTVL.